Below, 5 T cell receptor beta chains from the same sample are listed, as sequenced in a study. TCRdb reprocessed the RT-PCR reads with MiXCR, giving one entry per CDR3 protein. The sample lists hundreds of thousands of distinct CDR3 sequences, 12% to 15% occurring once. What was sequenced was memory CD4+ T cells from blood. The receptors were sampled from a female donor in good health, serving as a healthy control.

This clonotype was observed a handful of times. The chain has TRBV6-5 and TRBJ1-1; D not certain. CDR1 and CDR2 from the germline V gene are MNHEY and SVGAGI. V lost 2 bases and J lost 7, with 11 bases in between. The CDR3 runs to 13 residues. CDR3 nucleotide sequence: TGTGCCAGCAGTTACGTTGTGGGCCTTGAAGCTTTCTTT. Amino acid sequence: CASSYVVGLEAFF.

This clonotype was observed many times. The CDR3 DNA is TGTGCCAGCAGTTTGGGCGGGAGGCTATCCGGGGAGCTGTTTTTT. Translation gives CASSLGGRLSGELFF. The chain has TRBV27 and TRBJ2-2; 8 bases map to TRBD2. V trimming: 3 bases; J trimming: 6 bases; junction bases outside the gene matches: 6. This CDR3 is built from 15 residues. Germline loops: CDR1 MNHEY, CDR2 SMNVEV (reference sequence).

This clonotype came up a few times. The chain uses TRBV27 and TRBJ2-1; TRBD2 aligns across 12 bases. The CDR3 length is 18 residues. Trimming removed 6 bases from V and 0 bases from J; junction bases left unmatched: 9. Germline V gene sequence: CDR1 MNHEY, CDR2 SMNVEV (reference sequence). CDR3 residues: CASSPGLAGYSSYNEQFF. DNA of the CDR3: TGTGCCAGCAGCCCGGGACTAGCGGGCTATAGCTCCTACAATGAGCAGTTCTTC.

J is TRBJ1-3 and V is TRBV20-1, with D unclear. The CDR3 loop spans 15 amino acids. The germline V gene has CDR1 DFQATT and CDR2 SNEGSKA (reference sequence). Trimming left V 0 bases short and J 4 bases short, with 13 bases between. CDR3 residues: CSARDPSFPGNTIYF. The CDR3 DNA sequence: TGCAGTGCTAGAGATCCCAGCTTTCCCGGAAACACCATATATTTT.

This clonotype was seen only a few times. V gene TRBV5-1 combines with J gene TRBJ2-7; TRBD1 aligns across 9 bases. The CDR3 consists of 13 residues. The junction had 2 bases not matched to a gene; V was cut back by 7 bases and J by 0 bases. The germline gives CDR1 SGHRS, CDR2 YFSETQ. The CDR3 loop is CASGTGTSYEQYF. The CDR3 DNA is TGCGCCAGCGGGACAGGGACCTCCTACGAGCAGTACTTC.